Shown below are 27 T cell receptor beta chains from a single sample sequenced in a study of blood T cell repertoires in COVID-19. Data came from immunoSEQ multiplex PCR; TCRdb stores just in-frame clones and leaves some out. The sample consists of some 200,000 clones, about 87% of them appearing once. The sample consisted of peripheral blood. These receptors came from a man aged 35 to 55 with active or convalescent COVID-19.

The chain joins TRBV9 to TRBJ2-5; a possible D gene is TRBD2 (6 bases). This CDR3 has 16 amino acids. V was cut by 3 bases and J by 5 bases, with 20 bases left in between. Germline-derived CDR1 and CDR2 are SGDLS and YYNGEE. The CDR3 spells CASSAPGLRLAETQYF. The CDR3 coding sequence is TGTGCCAGCAGCGCCCCGGGACTCCGACTGGCGGAGACCCAGTACTTC. The full variable domain, with the rest looked up from reference TRBV9 and TRBJ2-5, is DSGVTQTPKHLITATGQRVTLRCSPRSGDLSVYWYQQSLDQGLQFLIQYYNGEERAKGNILERFSAQQFPDLHSELNLSSLELGDSALYFCASSAPGLRLAETQYFGPGTRLLVL.

This chain joins TRBV5-4 and TRBJ1-4; TRBD1 aligns across 7 bases. CDR1 and CDR2 from the germline V gene are SGHNT and YYREEE (reference sequence). The CDR3 has 14 residues. V shed 4 bases and J 8 bases; nucleotides not matched to a gene: 8. The CDR3 DNA follows: TGTGCCAGCAGCCCACAGGGGATGGAGGAAAAACTGTTTTTT. Translated, it gives CASSPQGMEEKLFF.

This chain uses TRBV18 with TRBJ1-2; a weak D match, TRBD1 (5 bases). This CDR3 contains 15 residues. Germline lookup yields CDR1 KGHSH and CDR2 LQKENI. Trimming left V 2 bases short and J 2 bases short, with 12 bases between. This chain's CDR3 is CASSPSAQGNYGYTF. The CDR3 bases are TGTGCCAGCTCACCATCGGCGCAGGGAAACTATGGCTACACCTTC.

The chain combines TRBV30 with TRBJ1-1, with TRBD1 as a possible D gene (6 bases). The CDR3 has 13 amino acids. Looked up from germline, CDR1 is GTSNPN and CDR2 is SVGIG (reference sequence). The V gene lost 4 bases and the J gene lost 0 bases, with 9 bases spanning the gap. This chain's CDR3 is CAWITGMNTEAFF. The CDR3 DNA reads as TGTGCCTGGATAACAGGGATGAACACTGAAGCTTTCTTT.

This sequence joins TRBV2 and TRBJ1-5; D is unresolved. CDR3 length: 17 residues. Trimming removed 2 bases from V and 1 base from J, with 15 bases in between. Germline V gene lookup returns CDR1 SNHLY and CDR2 FYNNEI. The CDR3 reads CASSESLVRESNQPQHF. The CDR3 DNA is TGTGCCAGCAGTGAATCCCTAGTAAGGGAGAGCAATCAGCCCCAGCATTTT.

V usage is TRBV6-6 and J usage is TRBJ2-7; maybe TRBD2 (5 bases). CDR3 length: 16 amino acids. CDR1 MNHNY and CDR2 SVGAGI come from the germline V gene (reference sequence). Trimming removed 7 bases at V and 3 bases at J, with 22 bases between. The CDR3 spells CASTAGQQHHSYEQYF. The CDR3 bases are TGTGCCAGCACGGCGGGCCAACAGCACCACAGCTACGAGCAGTACTTC.

V is TRBV7-8 and J is TRBJ1-1; possible D gene TRBD1, 6 bases. Germline-derived CDR1 and CDR2 are SGHVS and FQNEAQ. The CDR3 runs 14 residues. Trimming removed 5 bases from V and 3 bases from J, with 13 bases in between. CDR3 loop: CASSPRTVHTEAFF. CDR3 bases: TGTGCCAGCAGCCCAAGGACAGTTCACACTGAAGCTTTCTTT.

The rearrangement links TRBV7-2 to TRBJ1-1; D is unclear. The CDR3 has 14 residues. Germline V gives CDR1 SGHTA, CDR2 FQGNSA. Trimming left V 2 bases short and J 4 bases short, with 11 bases between. This chain's CDR3 is CASSLTPGSTEAFF. CDR3 DNA sequence: TGTGCCAGCAGCTTAACCCCCGGGAGCACTGAAGCTTTCTTT.

The rearrangement joins TRBV11-2 to TRBJ1-6; 9 nucleotides line up with TRBD1. Trimming cost V 5 bases and J 11 bases; bases outside gene matches: 13. The CDR3 length is 16 residues. The V gene's germline CDR1 is SGHAT and CDR2 FQNNGV. CDR3 sequence (DNA): TGTGCCAGCAGCCTCTCGGGGGGACAGGGAAATGCACCCCTCCACTTT. This encodes CASSLSGGQGNAPLHF.

The CDR3 sequence is CASSLGVSTYQETQYF. The CDR3 DNA reads as TGTGCCAGCAGCTTGGGAGTGTCAACGTACCAAGAGACCCAGTACTTC. The genes are TRBV5-4 and TRBJ2-5, with D hard to call. Germline assignment: CDR1 SGHNT and CDR2 YYREEE (reference sequence). CDR3 length equals 16 residues. V was trimmed by 0 bases and J by 0 bases, leaving 12 bases between them.

The CDR3 here is CAFIGGQDNYGYTF. CDR3 nucleotide sequence: TGTGCCTTCATCGGGGGTCAGGATAACTATGGCTACACCTTC. The chain carries TRBV30 and TRBJ1-2; D is perhaps TRBD1 (5 bases). The germline CDR1 and CDR2 sequences are GTSNPN and SVGIG (reference sequence). The V gene lost 7 bases and the J gene lost 1 base, with 16 bases spanning the gap. CDR3 length equals 14 residues.

The chain links TRBV2 to TRBJ1-6, with D unclear. CDR1 and CDR2 (germline): SNHLY, FYNNEI. This CDR3 region has 15 residues. V dropped 4 bases and J dropped 0 bases, with 7 bases sitting between them. The CDR3 nucleotides read TGTGCCAGCAGTGGCAAGAGCTCCTATAATTCACCCCTCCACTTT. Protein sequence: CASSGKSSYNSPLHF.

Only one count was recorded for this clone. The chain uses TRBV20-1 and TRBJ1-2; D may be TRBD1 (5 bases). The germline V and J ends were trimmed by 6 bases and 4 bases, with 9 bases remaining between them. The germline V gene has CDR1 DFQATT and CDR2 SNEGSKA (reference sequence). The CDR3 contains 11 residues. As DNA, the CDR3 is TGCAGTGCGGACGACAGCTATGGCTACACCTTC. The encoded protein is CSADDSYGYTF.

This clone was seen once. The J gene is TRBJ2-5, the V gene TRBV27; perhaps TRBD1 as D (5 bases). Germline CDR1 MNHEY, CDR2 SMNVEV (reference sequence). This CDR3 has 16 residues. The V and J ends lost 4 bases and 3 bases respectively, with 18 bases between them. CDR3 nucleotide sequence: TGTGCCAGCAGTTCGGTTACAGGAAGCGTAAAAGAGACCCAGTACTTC. Its translation is CASSSVTGSVKETQYF.

The sample holds one count of this clone. V gene TRBV7-9 combines with J gene TRBJ1-2; D possibly corresponds to TRBD1 (6 bases). Germline V CDR1 and CDR2: SEHNR, FQNEAQ (reference sequence). V was clipped by 11 bases and J by 7 bases, with 20 bases between them. The CDR3 spans 13 residues. The CDR3 DNA reads as TGTGCCGGCGGACAGAATGGGCGAGGTGGCTACACCTTC. This translates into CAGGQNGRGGYTF.

The rearrangement uses TRBV29-1 and TRBJ1-4; tentatively, D is TRBD1 (5 bases). The V and J ends lost 6 bases and 6 bases respectively, with 14 bases between them. The CDR3 covers 13 residues. The germline V gene encodes CDR1 SQVTM and CDR2 ANQGSEA. The CDR3 spells CSVARGTYEKLFF. In nucleotides, the CDR3 is TGCAGCGTGGCCCGAGGGACTTATGAAAAACTGTTTTTT.

The rearrangement uses TRBV18 and TRBJ2-1; 11 positions match TRBD1. The length of the CDR3 is 16 residues. From germline, CDR1 is KGHSH and CDR2 LQKENI. The V segment lost 6 bases and the J segment 5 bases; nucleotides outside the gene matches: 9. The CDR3 nucleotides read TGTGCCAGCTCCCCCCGGACAGGGGGCGAGAACAATGAGCAGTTCTTC. Translated: CASSPRTGGENNEQFF.

This clone appeared a few times. At one end the junction does not follow the germline gene, possibly because of a read error. The chain has TRBV7-7 and TRBJ2-7; D may match TRBD1 or TRBD2 (5 bases each). The germline V gene encodes CDR1 SSHAT and CDR2 FNYEAQ (reference sequence). The CDR3 loop spans 13 amino acids. The CDR3 loop is CASSLALRDEQYF. For the CDR3, the DNA is TGTGCTAGCAGCTTAGCGCTCAGGGACGAGCAGTACTTC.

This clone was picked up a small number of times. This chain's CDR3 is CASIRDPGQEGAEAFF. The CDR3 coding sequence is TGTGCCAGCATTCGGGACCCGGGACAGGAGGGTGCTGAAGCTTTCTTT. This rearrangement joins TRBV7-9 to TRBJ1-1; the match to TRBD1 covers 8 bases. CDR1 is SEHNR and CDR2 is FQNEAQ in the germline V gene (reference sequence). After removal of 7 bases from V and 6 bases from J, the junction contained 16 bases not matched to a gene. This CDR3 is built from 16 residues.

The genes are TRBV27 and TRBJ1-6; no firm D call. Germline V CDR1 and CDR2: MNHEY, SMNVEV (reference sequence). V dropped 1 base and J dropped 0 bases, with 16 bases sitting between them. The CDR3 is made up of 19 amino acids. The CDR3 sequence: CASSLFGPRGGSYNSPLHF. In DNA form, the CDR3 reads TGTGCCAGCAGTTTATTTGGCCCTCGTGGCGGCTCCTATAATTCACCCCTCCACTTT.

The V and J genes are TRBV6-1 and TRBJ1-5; D remains ambiguous. V shed 2 bases and J shed 4 bases, with 9 bases lying between them. CDR3 length: 14 amino acids. The V gene's germline CDR1 is MNHNS and CDR2 SASEGT. The CDR3 spells CASSEYGPNQPQHF. CDR3 nucleotides: TGTGCCAGCAGTGAATATGGCCCAAATCAGCCCCAGCATTTT.

V usage is TRBV27 and J usage is TRBJ1-2; no firm D call. Germline V lookup: CDR1 MNHEY, CDR2 SMNVEV (reference sequence). Trimming removed 0 bases from V and 3 bases from J, with 11 bases in between. The CDR3 runs to 15 residues. The CDR3 reads CASSLSWAPHYGYTF. The CDR3 DNA follows: TGTGCCAGCAGTTTATCGTGGGCACCCCACTATGGCTACACCTTC.

The chain carries TRBV5-1 and TRBJ1-4; TRBD1 is a possible D gene (5 bases). This CDR3 spans 13 amino acids. V lost 7 bases, J lost 5 bases, and 12 bases lay in between. CDR1 SGHRS and CDR2 YFSETQ come from the germline V gene. The CDR3 DNA follows: TGCGCCAGCGCTACAGGACCCAATGAAAAACTGTTTTTT. It is translated as CASATGPNEKLFF.

The rearrangement links TRBV18 to TRBJ1-1; D is uncertain. The CDR3 loop spans 13 amino acids. CDR1 KGHSH and CDR2 LQKENI come from the germline V gene. Trimming pared 3 bases from V and 5 bases from J, leaving 10 bases between. The CDR3 loop reads CASSPNAGTEAFF. The CDR3 DNA reads TGTGCCAGCTCACCGAACGCGGGGACTGAAGCTTTCTTT.

The rearrangement joins TRBV6-4 to TRBJ1-5; 9 bases are a match to TRBD1. Trimming at V came to 3 bases and at J to 3 bases, leaving 9 bases not matched to a gene. The CDR3 is made up of 17 amino acids. Germline values: CDR1 MRHNA, CDR2 SNTAGT. This CDR3 reads CASSEGPGQGTNQPQHF. CDR3 DNA: TGTGCCAGCAGTGAAGGCCCAGGACAGGGGACCAATCAGCCCCAGCATTTT.

This chain uses TRBV7-2 with TRBJ1-2; 7 nucleotides line up with TRBD1. The germline gives CDR1 SGHTA, CDR2 FQGNSA. The length of the CDR3 is 15 residues. J was trimmed by 0 bases and V by 1 base; bases with no gene match: 2. The chain's CDR3 is CASSLEGAANYGYTF. The CDR3 nucleotides read TGTGCCAGCAGCTTAGAGGGGGCTGCTAACTATGGCTACACCTTC.

This clone was detected once. This chain joins TRBV6-1 and TRBJ2-7; a weak D match, TRBD2 (5 bases). CDR3 length: 13 amino acids. V was cut by 1 base and J by 10 bases, with 14 bases left in between. Germline V gives CDR1 MNHNS, CDR2 SASEGT. Written as DNA, the CDR3 is TGTGCCAGCAGTGAAGGGGCGGGCCTTTTACAGTACTTC. Residues: CASSEGAGLLQYF.